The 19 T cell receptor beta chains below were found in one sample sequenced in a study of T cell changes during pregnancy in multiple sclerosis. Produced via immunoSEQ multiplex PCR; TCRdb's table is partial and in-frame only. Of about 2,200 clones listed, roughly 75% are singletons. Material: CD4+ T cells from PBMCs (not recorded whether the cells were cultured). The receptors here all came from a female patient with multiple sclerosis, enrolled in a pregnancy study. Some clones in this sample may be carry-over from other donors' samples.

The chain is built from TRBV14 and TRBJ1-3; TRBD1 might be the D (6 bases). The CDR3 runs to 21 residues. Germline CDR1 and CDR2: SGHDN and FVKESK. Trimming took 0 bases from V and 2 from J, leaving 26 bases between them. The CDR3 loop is CASSQEGIIAGHYVPGNTIYF. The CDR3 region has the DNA TGTGCCAGCAGCCAAGAGGGCATCATTGCGGGACATTATGTCCCTGGAAACACCATATATTTT.

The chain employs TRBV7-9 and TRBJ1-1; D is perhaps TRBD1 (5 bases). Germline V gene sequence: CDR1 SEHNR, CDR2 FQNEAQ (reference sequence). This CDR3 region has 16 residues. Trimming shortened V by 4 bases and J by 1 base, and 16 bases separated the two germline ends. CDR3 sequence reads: CASSSPFDSENTEAFF. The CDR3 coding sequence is TGTGCCAGCAGCTCCCCCTTTGACAGTGAGAACACTGAAGCTTTCTTT.

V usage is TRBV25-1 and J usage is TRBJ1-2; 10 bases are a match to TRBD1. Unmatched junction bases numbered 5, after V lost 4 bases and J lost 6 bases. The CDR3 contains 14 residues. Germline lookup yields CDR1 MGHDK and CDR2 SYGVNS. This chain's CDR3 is CASSAMTGGDGYTF. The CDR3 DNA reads TGTGCCAGCAGTGCCATGACAGGGGGCGATGGCTACACCTTC.

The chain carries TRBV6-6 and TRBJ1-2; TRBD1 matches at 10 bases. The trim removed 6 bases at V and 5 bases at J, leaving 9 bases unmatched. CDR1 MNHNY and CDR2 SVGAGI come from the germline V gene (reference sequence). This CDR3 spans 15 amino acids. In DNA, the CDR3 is TGTGCCAGCAGCGAACCGGGACAGGGGCATTATGGCTACACCTTC. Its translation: CASSEPGQGHYGYTF.

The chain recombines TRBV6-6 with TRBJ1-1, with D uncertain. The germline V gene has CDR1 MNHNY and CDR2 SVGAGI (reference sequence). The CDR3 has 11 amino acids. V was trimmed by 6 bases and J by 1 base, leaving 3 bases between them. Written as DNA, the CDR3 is TGTGCCAGCAGAACGAACACTGAAGCTTTCTTT. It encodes CASRTNTEAFF.

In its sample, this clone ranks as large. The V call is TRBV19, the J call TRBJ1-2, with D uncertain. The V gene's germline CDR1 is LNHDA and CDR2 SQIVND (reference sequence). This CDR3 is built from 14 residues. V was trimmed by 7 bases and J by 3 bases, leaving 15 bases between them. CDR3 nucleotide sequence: TGTGCCAGTAACCCACAGCAAAGGGACTATGGCTACACCTTC. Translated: CASNPQQRDYGYTF.

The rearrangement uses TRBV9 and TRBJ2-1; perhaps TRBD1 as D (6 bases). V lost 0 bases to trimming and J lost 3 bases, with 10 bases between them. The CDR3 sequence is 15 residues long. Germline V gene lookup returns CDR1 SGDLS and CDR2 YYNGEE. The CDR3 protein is CASSVASGVYNEQFF. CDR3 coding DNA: TGTGCCAGCAGCGTAGCTTCAGGGGTCTACAATGAGCAGTTCTTC. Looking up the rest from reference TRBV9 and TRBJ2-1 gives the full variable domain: DSGVTQTPKHLITATGQRVTLRCSPRSGDLSVYWYQQSLDQGLQFLIQYYNGEERAKGNILERFSAQQFPDLHSELNLSSLELGDSALYFCASSVASGVYNEQFFGPGTRLTVL.

The CDR3: CASSPGTSGRARNTGELFF. CDR3 coding DNA: TGTGCCAGCAGCCCCGGGACTAGCGGGAGAGCTCGCAACACCGGGGAGCTGTTTTTT. This chain uses TRBV7-7 with TRBJ2-2; TRBD2 agrees at 14 bases. The CDR3 has 19 amino acids. Germline V lookup: CDR1 SSHAT, CDR2 FNYEAQ (reference sequence). V lost 5 bases, J lost 2 bases, and 10 bases stayed unmatched.

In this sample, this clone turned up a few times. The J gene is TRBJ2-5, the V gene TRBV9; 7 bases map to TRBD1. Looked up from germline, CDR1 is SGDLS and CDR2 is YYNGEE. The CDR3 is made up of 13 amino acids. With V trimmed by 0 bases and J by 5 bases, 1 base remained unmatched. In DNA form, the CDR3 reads TGTGCCAGCAGCGTAGAGGGGGCCGAGACCCAGTACTTC. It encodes CASSVEGAETQYF.

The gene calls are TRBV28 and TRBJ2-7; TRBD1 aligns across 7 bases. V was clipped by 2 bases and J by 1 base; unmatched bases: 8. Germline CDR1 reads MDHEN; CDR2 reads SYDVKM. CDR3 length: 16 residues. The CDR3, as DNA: TGTGCCAGCAGTTTAATCGGGACAGTAACATCCTACGAGCAGTACTTC. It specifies CASSLIGTVTSYEQYF.

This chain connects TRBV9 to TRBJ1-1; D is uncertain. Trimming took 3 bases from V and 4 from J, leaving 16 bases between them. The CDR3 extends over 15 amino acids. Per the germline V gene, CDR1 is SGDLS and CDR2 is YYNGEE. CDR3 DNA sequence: TGTGCCAGCAGCGGTACACCCTACGGTGGCACTGAAGCTTTCTTT. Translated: CASSGTPYGGTEAFF.

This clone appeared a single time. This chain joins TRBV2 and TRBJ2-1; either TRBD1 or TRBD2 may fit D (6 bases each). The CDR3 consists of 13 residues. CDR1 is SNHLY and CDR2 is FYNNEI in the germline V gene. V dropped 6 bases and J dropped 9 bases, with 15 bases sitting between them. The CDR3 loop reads CASRGGLDGEQFF. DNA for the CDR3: TGTGCCAGCAGGGGGGGCCTGGATGGTGAGCAGTTCTTC.

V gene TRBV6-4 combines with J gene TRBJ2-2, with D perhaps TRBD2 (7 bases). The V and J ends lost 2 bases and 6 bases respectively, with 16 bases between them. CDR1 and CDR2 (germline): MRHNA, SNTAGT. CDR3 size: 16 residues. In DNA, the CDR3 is TGTGCCAGCAGTGACAGGGCGGGGGCCCCGGCCGGGGAGCTGTTTTTT. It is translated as CASSDRAGAPAGELFF.

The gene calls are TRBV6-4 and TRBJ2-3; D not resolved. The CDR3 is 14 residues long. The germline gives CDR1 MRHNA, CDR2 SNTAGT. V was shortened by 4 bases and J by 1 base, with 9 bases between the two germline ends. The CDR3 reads CASSGGIGTDTQYF. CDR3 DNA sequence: TGTGCCAGCAGTGGGGGAATCGGCACAGATACGCAGTATTTT.

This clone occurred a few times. CDR3 nucleotides: TGTGCCAGCAGCCCGACACCTAAGGACAGGGACGGCTACACCTTC. It yields the protein CASSPTPKDRDGYTF. The rearrangement joins TRBV5-4 to TRBJ1-2; 8 bases align to TRBD1. V was pared by 4 bases and J by 8 bases, with 13 bases of the junction left unmatched. Germline V gene lookup returns CDR1 SGHNT and CDR2 YYREEE (reference sequence). The CDR3 is 15 residues long.

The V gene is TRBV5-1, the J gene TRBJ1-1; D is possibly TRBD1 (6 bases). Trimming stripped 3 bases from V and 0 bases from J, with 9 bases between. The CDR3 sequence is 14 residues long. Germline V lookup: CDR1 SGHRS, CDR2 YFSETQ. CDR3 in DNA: TGCGCCAGCAGCTCCGACAGGATGAACACTGAAGCTTTCTTT. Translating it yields CASSSDRMNTEAFF.

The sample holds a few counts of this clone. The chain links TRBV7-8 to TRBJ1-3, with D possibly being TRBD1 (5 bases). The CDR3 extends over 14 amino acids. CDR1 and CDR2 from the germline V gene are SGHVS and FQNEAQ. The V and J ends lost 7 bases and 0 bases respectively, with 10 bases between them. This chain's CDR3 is CASIRGSSGNTIYF. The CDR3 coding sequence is TGTGCCAGCATAAGGGGTTCCTCTGGAAACACCATATATTTT.

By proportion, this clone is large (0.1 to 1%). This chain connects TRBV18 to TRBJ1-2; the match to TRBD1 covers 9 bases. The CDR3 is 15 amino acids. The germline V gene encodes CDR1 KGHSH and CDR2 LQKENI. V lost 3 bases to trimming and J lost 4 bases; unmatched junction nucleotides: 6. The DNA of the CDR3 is TGTGCCAGCTCACCGCGGACAGGGGAAACCTATGGCTACACCTTC. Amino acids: CASSPRTGETYGYTF. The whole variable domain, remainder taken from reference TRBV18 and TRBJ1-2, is NAGVMQNPRHLVRRRGQEARLRCSPMKGHSHVYWYRQLPEEGLKFMVYLQKENIIDESGMPKERFSAEFPKEGPSILRIQQVVRGDSAAYFCASSPRTGETYGYTFGSGTRLTVV.

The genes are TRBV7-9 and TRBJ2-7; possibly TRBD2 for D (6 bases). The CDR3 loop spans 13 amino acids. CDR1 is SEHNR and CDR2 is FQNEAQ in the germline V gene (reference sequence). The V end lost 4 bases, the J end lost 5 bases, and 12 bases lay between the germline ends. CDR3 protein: CASSWRETNEQYF. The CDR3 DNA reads TGTGCCAGCAGCTGGAGGGAGACTAACGAGCAGTACTTC.